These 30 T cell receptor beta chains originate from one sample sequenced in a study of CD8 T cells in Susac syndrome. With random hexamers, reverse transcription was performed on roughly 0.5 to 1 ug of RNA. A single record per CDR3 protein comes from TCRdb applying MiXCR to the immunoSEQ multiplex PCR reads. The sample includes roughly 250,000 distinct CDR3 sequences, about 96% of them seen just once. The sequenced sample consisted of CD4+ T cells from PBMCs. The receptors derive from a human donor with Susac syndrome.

CDR3 residues: CAISVAQTQTYEQYF. In nucleotides, the CDR3 is TGTGCCATCAGTGTTGCCCAGACGCAGACCTACGAGCAGTACTTC. The V gene is TRBV10-3, the J gene TRBJ2-7; D not certain. This CDR3 contains 15 residues. V was cut by 4 bases and J by 2 bases, with 15 bases left in between. Per germline, CDR1 ENHRY and CDR2 SYGVKD.

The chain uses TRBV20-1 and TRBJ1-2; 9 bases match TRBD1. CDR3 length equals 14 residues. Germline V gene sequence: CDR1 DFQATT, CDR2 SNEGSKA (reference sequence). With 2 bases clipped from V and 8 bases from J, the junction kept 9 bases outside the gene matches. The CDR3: CSARTDRGYWGYTF. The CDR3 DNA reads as TGCAGTGCTAGAACGGACAGGGGCTATTGGGGCTACACCTTC.

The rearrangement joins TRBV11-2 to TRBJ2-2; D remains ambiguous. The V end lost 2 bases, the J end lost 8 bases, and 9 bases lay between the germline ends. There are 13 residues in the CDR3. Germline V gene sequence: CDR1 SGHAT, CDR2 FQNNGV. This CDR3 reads CASSLSVVGELFF. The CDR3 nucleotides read TGTGCCAGCAGCTTAAGCGTGGTGGGGGAGCTGTTTTTT.

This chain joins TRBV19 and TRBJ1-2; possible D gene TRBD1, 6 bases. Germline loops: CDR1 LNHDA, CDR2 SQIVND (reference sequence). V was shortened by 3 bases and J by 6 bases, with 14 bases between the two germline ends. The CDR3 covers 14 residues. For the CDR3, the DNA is TGTGCCAGTAGTATCTGGGGGCGCAAAAATGGCTACACCTTC. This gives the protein CASSIWGRKNGYTF.

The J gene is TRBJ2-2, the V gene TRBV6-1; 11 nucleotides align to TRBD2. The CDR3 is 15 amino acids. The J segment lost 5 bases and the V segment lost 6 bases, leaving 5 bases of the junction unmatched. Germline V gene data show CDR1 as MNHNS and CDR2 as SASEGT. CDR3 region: CASRQLAGVTGELFF. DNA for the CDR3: TGTGCCAGCAGGCAACTAGCGGGAGTAACCGGGGAGCTGTTTTTT.

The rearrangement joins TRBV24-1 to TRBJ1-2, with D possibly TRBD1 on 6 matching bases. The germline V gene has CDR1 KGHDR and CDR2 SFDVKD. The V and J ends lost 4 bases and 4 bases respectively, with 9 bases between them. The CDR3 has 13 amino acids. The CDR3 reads CATSEQGGYGYTF. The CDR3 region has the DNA TGTGCCACCAGTGAACAGGGCGGCTATGGCTACACCTTC.

The CDR3 is CASSLDRVIHEQYF. As DNA, the CDR3 is TGTGCCAGCAGTTTAGACAGGGTAATACACGAGCAGTACTTC. The J gene is TRBJ2-7, the V gene TRBV28; 7 nucleotides match TRBD1. CDR1 MDHEN and CDR2 SYDVKM come from the germline V gene. This CDR3 comprises 14 residues. V shed 2 bases, J shed 5 bases, and the junction held 6 bases outside the gene matches.

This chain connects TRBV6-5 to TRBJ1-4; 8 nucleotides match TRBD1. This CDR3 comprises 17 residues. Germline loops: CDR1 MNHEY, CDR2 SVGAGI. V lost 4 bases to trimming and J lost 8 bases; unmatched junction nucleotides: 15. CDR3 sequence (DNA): TGTGCCAGCAGTTCCCTACAGGGGGGGGCGCATCAAGAAAAACTGTTTTTT. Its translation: CASSSLQGGAHQEKLFF.

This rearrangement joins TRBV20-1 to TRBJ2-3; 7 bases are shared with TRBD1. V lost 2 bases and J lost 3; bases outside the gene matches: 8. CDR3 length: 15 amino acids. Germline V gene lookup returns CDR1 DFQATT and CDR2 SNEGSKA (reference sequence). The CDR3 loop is CSARTTTGFTDTQYF. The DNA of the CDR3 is TGCAGTGCTAGAACTACGACAGGGTTTACAGATACGCAGTATTTT.

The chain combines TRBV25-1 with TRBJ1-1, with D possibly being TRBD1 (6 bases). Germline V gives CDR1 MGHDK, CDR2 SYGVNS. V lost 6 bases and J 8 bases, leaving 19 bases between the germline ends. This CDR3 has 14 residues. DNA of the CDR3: TGTGCCAGCAGCCTTTACGGGGGGCGGGTGGAAGCTTTCTTT. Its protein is CASSLYGGRVEAFF.

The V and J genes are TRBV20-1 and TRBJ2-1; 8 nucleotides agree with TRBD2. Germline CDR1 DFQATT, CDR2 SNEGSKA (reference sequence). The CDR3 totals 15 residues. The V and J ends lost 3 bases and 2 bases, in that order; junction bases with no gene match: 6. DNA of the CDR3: TGCAGTGCTAGTTCTAGCGGGCCCCCCTACAATGAGCAGTTCTTC. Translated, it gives CSASSSGPPYNEQFF.

CDR3 coding DNA: TGTGCCAGCAGCTTAGCGCGTACTAGCGGTACTAGCACAGATACGCAGTATTTT. Protein: CASSLARTSGTSTDTQYF. The chain combines TRBV7-9 with TRBJ2-3, with TRBD2 matching 8 bases. CDR3 length: 18 residues. CDR1 is SEHNR, CDR2 FQNEAQ, per germline (reference sequence). V lost 0 bases, J lost 0 bases, and 8 bases stayed unmatched.

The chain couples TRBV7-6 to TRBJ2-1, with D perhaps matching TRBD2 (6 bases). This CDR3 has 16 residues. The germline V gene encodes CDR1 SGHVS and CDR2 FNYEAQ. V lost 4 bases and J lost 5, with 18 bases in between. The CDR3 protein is CASSSPLASGHNEQFF. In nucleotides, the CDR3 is TGTGCCAGCAGCTCCCCTCTAGCGTCGGGCCACAATGAGCAGTTCTTC.

CDR3 in DNA: TGTGCCAGCAGCTTGTACGGGAACAATCAGCCCCAGCATTTT. Encoded protein: CASSLYGNNQPQHF. The rearrangement uses TRBV5-6 and TRBJ1-5; no reliable D call. In germline, CDR1 is SGHDT, CDR2 YYEEEE. V was cut by 1 base and J by 3 bases, with 8 bases left in between. There are 14 residues in the CDR3.

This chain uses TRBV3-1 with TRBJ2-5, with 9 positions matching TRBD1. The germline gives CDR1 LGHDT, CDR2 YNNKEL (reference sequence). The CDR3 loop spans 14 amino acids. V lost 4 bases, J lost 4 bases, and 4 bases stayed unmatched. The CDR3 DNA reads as TGTGCCAGCAGCCTTTGGGGACAGGGAGAGACCCAGTACTTC. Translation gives CASSLWGQGETQYF.

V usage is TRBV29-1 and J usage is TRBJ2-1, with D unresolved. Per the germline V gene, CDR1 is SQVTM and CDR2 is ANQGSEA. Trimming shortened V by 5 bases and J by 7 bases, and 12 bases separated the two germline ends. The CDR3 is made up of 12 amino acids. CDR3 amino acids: CSVSRAGNEQFF. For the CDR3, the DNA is TGCAGCGTTTCCCGGGCAGGTAATGAGCAGTTCTTC.

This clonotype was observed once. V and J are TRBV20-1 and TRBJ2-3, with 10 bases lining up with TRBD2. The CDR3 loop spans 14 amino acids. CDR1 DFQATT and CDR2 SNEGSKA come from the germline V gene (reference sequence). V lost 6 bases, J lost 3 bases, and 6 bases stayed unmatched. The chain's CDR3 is CSASSGRYTDTQYF. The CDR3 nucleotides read TGCAGTGCCAGTAGCGGGAGGTATACAGATACGCAGTATTTT.

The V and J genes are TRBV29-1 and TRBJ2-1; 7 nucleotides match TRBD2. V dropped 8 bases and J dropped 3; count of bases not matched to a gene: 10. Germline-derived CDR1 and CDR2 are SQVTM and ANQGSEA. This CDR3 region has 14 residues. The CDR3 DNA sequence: TGCAGCACAACGCGGGAGACGGTCTACAATGAGCAGTTCTTC. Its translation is CSTTRETVYNEQFF.

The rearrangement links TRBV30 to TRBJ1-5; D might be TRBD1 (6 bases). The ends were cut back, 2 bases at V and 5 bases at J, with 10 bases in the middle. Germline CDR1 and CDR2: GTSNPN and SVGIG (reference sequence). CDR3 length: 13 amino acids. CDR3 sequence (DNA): TGTGCCTGGAGTATCCAGGGGTATCAGCCCCAGCATTTT. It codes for CAWSIQGYQPQHF.

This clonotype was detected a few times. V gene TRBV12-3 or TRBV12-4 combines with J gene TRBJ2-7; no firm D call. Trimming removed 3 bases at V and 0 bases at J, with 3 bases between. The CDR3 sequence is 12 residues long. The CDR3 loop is CASSFNSYEQYF. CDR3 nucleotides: TGTGCCAGCAGTTTCAACTCCTACGAGCAGTACTTC.

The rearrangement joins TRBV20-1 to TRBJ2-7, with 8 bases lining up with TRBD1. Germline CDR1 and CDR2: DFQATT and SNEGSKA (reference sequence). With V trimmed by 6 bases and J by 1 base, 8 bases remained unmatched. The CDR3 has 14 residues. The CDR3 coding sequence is TGCAGTGCCACCGGGACAGGAAGTTCCTACGAGCAGTACTTC. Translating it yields CSATGTGSSYEQYF.

Here the CDR3 reads CASSVDGTPYGYTF. The CDR3, as DNA: TGTGCCAGCAGCGTTGACGGGACTCCATATGGCTACACCTTC. The gene calls are TRBV9 and TRBJ1-2; D possibly corresponds to TRBD1 (5 bases). Trimming removed 2 bases from V and 5 bases from J, with 13 bases in between. The CDR3 is made up of 14 amino acids. The germline V gene encodes CDR1 SGDLS and CDR2 YYNGEE.

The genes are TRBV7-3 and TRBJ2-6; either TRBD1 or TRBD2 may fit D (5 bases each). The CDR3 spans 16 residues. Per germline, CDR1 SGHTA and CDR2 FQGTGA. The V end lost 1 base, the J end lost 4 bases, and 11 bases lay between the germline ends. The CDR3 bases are TGTGCCAGCAGCTTAATTCGGGGCAGAGGGGCCAACGTCCTGACTTTC. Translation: CASSLIRGRGANVLTF.

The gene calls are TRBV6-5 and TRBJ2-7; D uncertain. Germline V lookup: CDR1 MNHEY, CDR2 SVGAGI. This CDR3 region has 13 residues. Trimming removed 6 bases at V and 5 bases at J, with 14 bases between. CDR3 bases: TGTGCCAGCAGGAACACCCTTGGGGACGAGCAGTACTTC. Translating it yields CASRNTLGDEQYF.

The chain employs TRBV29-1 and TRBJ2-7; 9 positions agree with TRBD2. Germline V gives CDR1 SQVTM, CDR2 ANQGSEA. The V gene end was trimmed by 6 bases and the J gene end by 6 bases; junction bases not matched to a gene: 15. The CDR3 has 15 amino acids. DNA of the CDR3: TGCAGCGTCCAACAGGGTAGCGGGGGAGGAGGCGAGCAGTACTTC. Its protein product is CSVQQGSGGGGEQYF.

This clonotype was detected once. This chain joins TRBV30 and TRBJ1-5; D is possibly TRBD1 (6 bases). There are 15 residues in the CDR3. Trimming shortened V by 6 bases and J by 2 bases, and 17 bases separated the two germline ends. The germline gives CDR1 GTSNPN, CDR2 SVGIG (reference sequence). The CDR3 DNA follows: TGTGCCTGCCGTGTGGCAGGGGAGGGCAATCAGCCCCAGCATTTT. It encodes CACRVAGEGNQPQHF.

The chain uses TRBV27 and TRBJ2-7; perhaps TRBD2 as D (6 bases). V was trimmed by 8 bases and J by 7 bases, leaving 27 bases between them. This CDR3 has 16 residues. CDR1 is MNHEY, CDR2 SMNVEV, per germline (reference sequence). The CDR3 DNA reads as TGTGCCAGCTCCCTGGTCTTTGCGGGATCCCCTGGGGAGCAGTACTTC. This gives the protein CASSLVFAGSPGEQYF.

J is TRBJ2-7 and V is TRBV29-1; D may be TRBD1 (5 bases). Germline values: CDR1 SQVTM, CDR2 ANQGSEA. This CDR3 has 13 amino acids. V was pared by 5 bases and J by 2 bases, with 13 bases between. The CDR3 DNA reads TGCAGCGTTTTCAGGGCGGATACCTACGAGCAGTACTTC. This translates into CSVFRADTYEQYF.

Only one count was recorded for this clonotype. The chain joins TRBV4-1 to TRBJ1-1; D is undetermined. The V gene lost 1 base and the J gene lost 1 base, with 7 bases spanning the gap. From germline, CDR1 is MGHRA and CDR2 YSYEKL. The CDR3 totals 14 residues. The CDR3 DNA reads TGCGCCAGCAGCCAAGGGCCGGGGAACACTGAAGCTTTCTTT. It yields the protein CASSQGPGNTEAFF.

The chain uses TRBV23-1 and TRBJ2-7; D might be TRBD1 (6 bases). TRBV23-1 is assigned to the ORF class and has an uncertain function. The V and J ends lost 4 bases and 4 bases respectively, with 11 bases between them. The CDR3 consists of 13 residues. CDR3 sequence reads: CASSPTGVYEQYF. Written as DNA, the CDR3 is TGCGCCAGCAGTCCGACAGGTGTTTACGAGCAGTACTTC.